One sample yielded the 2 T cell receptor beta chains listed below, sequenced in a study of T cell clones after liver transplantation. The assay was immunoSEQ multiplex PCR, and TCRdb's table has in-frame clones only and misses some. The sample records 7,500 to 10,000 clones, roughly 80% being singletons. The sequencing here drew on CD8+ T cells from blood, taken at the 22-month timepoint. Receptors were obtained from a human patient who received a liver transplant. Some T cells may be provided by the graft donor.

The chain links TRBV7-6 to TRBJ1-4, with TRBD1 identical over 8 bases. Per germline, CDR1 SGHVS and CDR2 FNYEAQ. The V segment lost 5 bases and the J segment 2 bases; nucleotides outside the gene matches: 10. The length of the CDR3 is 17 residues. The CDR3 region is CASSIRTRGRTNEKLFF. CDR3 nucleotide sequence: TGTGCCAGCAGCATTCGAACCAGGGGGCGGACTAATGAAAAACTGTTTTTT.

The chain joins TRBV29-1 to TRBJ2-4; D uncertain. The length of the CDR3 is 14 residues. Trimming left V 4 bases short and J 0 bases short, with 10 bases between. Germline V gene lookup returns CDR1 SQVTM and CDR2 ANQGSEA. In DNA, the CDR3 is TGCAGCGTTGTAGGTGATCTAGCCAAAAACATTCAGTACTTC. Translation: CSVVGDLAKNIQYF.